Described below is a single TCR beta chain sequence and its context. Its antigen is not identified. This sample stems from a study of blood T cells in healthy people across ages. Study-wide context: Template-switching capture recovered about one barcoded beta molecule per two T cells. Overall study findings and caveats: Naive and antigen-experienced cells were not separated, limiting conclusive comparison.

Sample-barcoded 5' priming and a J-beta primer mix drove a second PCR of about 6 to 12 cycles. There were at least 2.5 million CDR3-containing paired-end reads obtained from each sample. Each CDR3 protein gets one entry after TCRdb re-called the 5' RACE reads with MiXCR. The sample gives over 700,000 distinct CDR3 sequences, roughly 50% of which show up once; roughly two fifths is in the top ten. A minimum of 7 million PBMCs was isolated per sample. From germline, CDR1 is DFQATT and CDR2 SNEGSKA (reference sequence). The CDR3 has 16 residues. Losses at the gene ends were 0 bases for V and 7 bases for J; bases not matched to a gene: 14.

The sequencing input was blood. This chain uses TRBV20-1 with TRBJ2-7, with 8 positions matching TRBD2. The source of this sequence is an elderly man in good health. The chain's CDR3 is CSARDFTYGRAREQYF. CDR3 nucleotide sequence: TGCAGTGCTAGAGATTTTACTTACGGGAGGGCTCGGGAGCAGTACTTC.